The clone carrying this TCR beta chain appeared many times. Its antigen is still unknown. The data stem from a study of CD8 T cells in ankylosing spondylitis. Study results and caveats: Disease-linked clones were found to be CD8+ and relatively rare in peripheral blood. The study identified a TCR beta motif of under ten highly homologous variants that appeared characteristic of ankylosing spondylitis blood. As reported, disease-linked clones showed significant enrichment in matched ankylosing spondylitis synovial fluid.

V trimming: 5 bases; J trimming: 0 bases; junction bases outside the gene matches: 5. In germline, CDR1 is LGHDT, CDR2 YNNKEL (reference sequence). CDR3 length equals 16 residues. In making TCR beta libraries, quantitative 5'-RACE with molecular barcodes was used. One entry per CDR3 protein results from TCRdb running MiXCR on the 5' RACE reads. The repertoire consists of about 140,000 distinct CDR3 sequences, with 9.5% to 12% occurring once and the leading ten covering roughly 4.5%. The TCR originated in a female donor with ankylosing spondylitis or in good health (not recorded which). The sequencing sample was made of blood, either unsorted or a sorted T cell fraction (not recorded which). This chain uses TRBV3-1 with TRBJ1-3; 9 bases agree with TRBD1. CDR3 residues: CASSRGQGSSGNTIYF. The CDR3 DNA is TGTGCCAGCAGCAGGGGACAGGGAAGCTCTGGAAACACCATATATTTT.